Only one count was recorded for the clone carrying this TCR beta chain. No antigen is known for it. The donors were members of the validation cohort, which comprised 100 to 150 subjects and was separate from the first cohort of 600 to 800 subjects. Using immunoSEQ multiplex PCR, the repertoire was profiled, and TCRdb retains in-frame clones only, with some absent. This table holds approximately 210,000 clones, more than 70% found once. The germline V and J ends were trimmed by 1 base and 2 bases, with 15 bases remaining between them. Germline assignment: CDR1 GTSNPN and CDR2 SVGIG (reference sequence). The CDR3 runs to 16 residues. These data originate in a study of cytomegalovirus exposure and HLA in healthy donors. Study-level points and caveats: The authors enumerated over 150 TCR beta chains as linked to cytomegalovirus. In the roughly 120 validation repertoires, a later analysis found that first-cohort TCR clusters tended to co-occur.

Material for sequencing was PBMCs. The rearrangement uses TRBV30 and TRBJ1-5; D might be TRBD1 (5 bases). The TCR originated in a woman in her late teens or twenties in good health and CMV-seronegative. The CDR3 DNA reads as TGTGCCTGGAGTGCTGGGGGGGACCCGGGCAATCAGCCCCAGCATTTT. Protein sequence: CAWSAGGDPGNQPQHF.